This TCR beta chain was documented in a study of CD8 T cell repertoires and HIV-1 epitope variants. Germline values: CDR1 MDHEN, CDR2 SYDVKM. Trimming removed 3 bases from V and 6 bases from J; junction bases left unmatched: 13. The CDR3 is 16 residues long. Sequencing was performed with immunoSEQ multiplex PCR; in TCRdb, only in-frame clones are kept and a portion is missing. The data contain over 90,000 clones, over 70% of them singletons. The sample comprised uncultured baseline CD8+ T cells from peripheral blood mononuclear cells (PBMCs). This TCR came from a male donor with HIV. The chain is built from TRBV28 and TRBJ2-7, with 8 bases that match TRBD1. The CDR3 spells CASSLGGQGGLGEQYF. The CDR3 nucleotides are TGTGCCAGCAGTTTGGGCGGACAGGGAGGATTGGGCGAGCAGTACTTC.